Listed below are T cell receptor beta chains from one sample, sequenced in a study of control samples from healthy donors and cancer patients. Sequenced by immunoSEQ multiplex PCR; TCRdb stores in-frame clones only, minus some. The sample records 75,000 to 95,000 clones, about nine tenths being singletons. Sequencing was done on a sample of blood. The origin of the receptors is a woman aged 18-29 years in good health. Each CDR3 is given with its conserved first and last residue. The order of the fields is J gene, D gene, V gene, clone size, CDR3 DNA, CDR3 protein. D genes are given only for firm matches. Part of the rows lack a size; the others show once, few, many or a class for expanded clones.

>TRBJ1-2|.|TRBV27|.
TGTGCCAGCAGTTTCGGGGGCGCGGACTATGGCTACACCTTC
CASSFGGADYGYTF
>TRBJ1-2|TRBD1|TRBV2|.
TGTGCCAGCAGTGACGGGACAGGGGGGGAGTATGGCTACACCTTC
CASSDGTGGEYGYTF
>TRBJ2-7|.|TRBV9|.
TGTGCCAGCAGCGTAGCGGCTAGCGCAGCCTACGAGCAGTACTTC
CASSVAASAAYEQYF
>TRBJ2-5|.|TRBV5-4|.
TGTGCCAGCAGCTTGGGGTCGTTGACAGGGACTTTTTTAGAGACCCAGTACTTC
CASSLGSLTGTFLETQYF
>TRBJ1-6|.|TRBV5-4|.
TGTGCCAGCAGCCCCCCCGGGAATTCACCCCTCCACTTT
CASSPPGNSPLHF
>TRBJ1-2|TRBD1|TRBV6-5|.
TGTGCCAGCAGTTCGGGACAGAACTATGGCTACACCTTC
CASSSGQNYGYTF
>TRBJ2-3|.|TRBV12-5|.
TGTGCTAGTGGTTTGGTAATTACAGGGCCCAATACGCAGTATTTT
CASGLVITGPNTQYF
>TRBJ2-3|.|TRBV11-1|.
TGTGCCAGCAGCTTAGGCGGCAGCACAGATACGCAGTATTTT
CASSLGGSTDTQYF
>TRBJ1-3|.|TRBV5-1|.
TGCGCCAGCAGCTTGGGGATTGACTCTGGAAACACCATATATTTT
CASSLGIDSGNTIYF
>TRBJ1-2|TRBD1|TRBV7-2|.
TGTGCCAGCAGCTTAACCACCTGGACAGGGGGCGATGGCTACACCTTC
CASSLTTWTGGDGYTF
>TRBJ2-1|.|TRBV21-1|.
TGTGCCAGCAGCAACATAGGGCAGAACTCCTACAATGAGCAGTTCTTC
CASSNIGQNSYNEQFF
>TRBJ2-7|.|TRBV4-1|.
TGCGCCAGCAGCCAAGATCTTAGCTACGAGCAGTACTTC
CASSQDLSYEQYF
>TRBJ2-7|.|TRBV5-1|once
TGCGCCAGCAGCTACCCGACAGCGAGCTCCTACGAGCAGTACTTC
CASSYPTASSYEQYF
>TRBJ1-4|.|TRBV3-1/TRBV3-2|.
TGTGCCAGCAGCCAAGCAGAGGGTAGCTATAATGAAAAACTGTTTTTT
CASSQAEGSYNEKLFF
>TRBJ1-2|.|TRBV5-1|.
TGCGCCAGCAGCTTCCTTCAGGGGAACTATGGCTACACCTTC
CASSFLQGNYGYTF
>TRBJ1-1|.|TRBV7-2|.
TGTGCCAGCAGCTTAGCTGTCACAGCCTTGAACACTGAAGCTTTCTTT
CASSLAVTALNTEAFF
>TRBJ2-4|.|TRBV15|once
TGTGCCACCTCAAAGGACAGTCAAGCCAAAAACATTCAGTACTTC
CATSKDSQAKNIQYF
>TRBJ1-1|.|TRBV10-3|.
TGTGCCATCAGCCCGGGACAAGTGAACACTGAAGCTTTCTTT
CAISPGQVNTEAFF
>TRBJ2-7|.|TRBV9|.
TGTGCCAGCAGCGCGGCCGGGACCCCTACGAGCGAGCAGTACTTC
CASSAAGTPTSEQYF
>TRBJ2-7|.|TRBV5-6|.
TGTGCCAGCAGCTTGGCGAGCGCGGCAGGGATGAGGTACGAGCAGTACTTC
CASSLASAAGMRYEQYF
>TRBJ2-3|TRBD1|TRBV5-6|.
TGTGCCAGCAGCCTAGACAGGGGTGATACGCAGTATTTT
CASSLDRGDTQYF
>TRBJ1-1|.|TRBV4-1|.
TGCGCCAGCAGCCAAGACCCTCCGGGACACTTAAACACTGAAGCTTTCTTT
CASSQDPPGHLNTEAFF
>TRBJ2-3|.|TRBV6-5|once
TGTGCCAGCAGTTTGACAATCAGCACAGATACGCAGTATTTT
CASSLTISTDTQYF
>TRBJ1-5|.|TRBV2|.
TGTGCCAGCAGTGGAGGCATCAATCAGCCCCAGCATTTT
CASSGGINQPQHF
>TRBJ2-4|.|TRBV25-1|.
TGTGCCAGCAGTGAAGGGCTAGCCAAAAACATTCAGTACTTC
CASSEGLAKNIQYF
>TRBJ2-3|TRBD2|TRBV5-1|.
TGCGCCAGCAGCTTGGGAGCGGGGCCCCGAAATACGCAGTATTTT
CASSLGAGPRNTQYF